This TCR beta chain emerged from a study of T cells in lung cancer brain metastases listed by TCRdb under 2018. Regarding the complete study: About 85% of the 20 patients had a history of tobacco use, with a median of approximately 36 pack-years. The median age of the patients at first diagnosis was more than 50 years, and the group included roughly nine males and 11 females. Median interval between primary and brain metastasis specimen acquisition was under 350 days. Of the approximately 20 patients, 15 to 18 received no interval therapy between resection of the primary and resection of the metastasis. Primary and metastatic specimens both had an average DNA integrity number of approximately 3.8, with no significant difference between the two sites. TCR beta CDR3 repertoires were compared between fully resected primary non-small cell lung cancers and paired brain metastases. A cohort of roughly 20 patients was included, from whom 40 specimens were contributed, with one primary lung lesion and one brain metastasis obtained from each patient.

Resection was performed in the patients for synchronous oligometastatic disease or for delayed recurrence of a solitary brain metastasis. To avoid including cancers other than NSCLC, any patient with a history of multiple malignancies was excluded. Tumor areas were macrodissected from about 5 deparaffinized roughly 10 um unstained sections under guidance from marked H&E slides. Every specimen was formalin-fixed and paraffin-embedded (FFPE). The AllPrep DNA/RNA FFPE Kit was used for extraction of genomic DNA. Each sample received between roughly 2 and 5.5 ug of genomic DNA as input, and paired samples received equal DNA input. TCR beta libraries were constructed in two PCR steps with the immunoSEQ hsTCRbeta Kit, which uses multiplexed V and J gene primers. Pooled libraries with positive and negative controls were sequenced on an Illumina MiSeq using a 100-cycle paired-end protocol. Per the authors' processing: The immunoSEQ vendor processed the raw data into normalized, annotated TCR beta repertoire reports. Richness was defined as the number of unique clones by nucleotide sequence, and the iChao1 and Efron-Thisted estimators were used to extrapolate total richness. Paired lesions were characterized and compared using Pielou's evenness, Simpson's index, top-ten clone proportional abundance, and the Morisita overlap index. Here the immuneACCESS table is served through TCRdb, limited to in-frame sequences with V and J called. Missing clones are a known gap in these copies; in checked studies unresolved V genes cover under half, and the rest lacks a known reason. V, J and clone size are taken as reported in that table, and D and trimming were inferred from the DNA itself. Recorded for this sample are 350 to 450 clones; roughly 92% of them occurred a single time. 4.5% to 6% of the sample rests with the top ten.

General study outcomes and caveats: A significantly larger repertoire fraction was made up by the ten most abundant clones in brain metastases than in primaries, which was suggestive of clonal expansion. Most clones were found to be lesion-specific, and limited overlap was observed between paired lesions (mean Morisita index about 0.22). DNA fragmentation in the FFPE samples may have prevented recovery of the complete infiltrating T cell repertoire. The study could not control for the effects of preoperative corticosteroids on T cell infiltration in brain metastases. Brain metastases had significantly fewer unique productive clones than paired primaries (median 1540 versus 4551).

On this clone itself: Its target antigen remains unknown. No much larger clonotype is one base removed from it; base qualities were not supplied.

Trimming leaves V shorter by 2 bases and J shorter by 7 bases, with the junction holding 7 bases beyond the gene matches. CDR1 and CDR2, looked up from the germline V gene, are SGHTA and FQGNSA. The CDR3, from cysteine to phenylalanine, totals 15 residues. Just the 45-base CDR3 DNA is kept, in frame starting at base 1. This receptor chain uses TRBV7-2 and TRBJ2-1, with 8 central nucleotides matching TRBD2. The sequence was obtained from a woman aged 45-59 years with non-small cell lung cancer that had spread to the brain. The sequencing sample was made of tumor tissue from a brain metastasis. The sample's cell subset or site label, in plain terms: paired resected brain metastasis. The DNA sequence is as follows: TGTGCCAGCAGCTTAACGGTGGCGGGGGGAAATGAGCAGTTCTTC. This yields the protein CASSLTVAGGNEQFF. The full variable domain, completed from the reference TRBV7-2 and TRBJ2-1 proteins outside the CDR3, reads GAGVSQSPSNKVTEKGKDVELRCDPISGHTALYWYRQSLGQGLEFLIYFQGNSAPDKSGLPSDRFSAERTGGSVSTLTIQRTQQEDSAVYLCASSLTVAGGNEQFFGPGTRLTVL.